This T cell receptor beta chain was documented in a study of T cell repertoires in cytomegalovirus infection. Study summary: Selection of CMV epitopes for the study included recently identified HLA-C-restricted and well-studied HLA-B-restricted ones. Public TCR beta signatures indicated both CMV infection and matching HLA type. Regarding the study as a whole: There were carriers of CMV plus the relevant HLA, and cumulative public TCR beta family frequency identified them.

TCRdb re-derived calls from the reads in MiXCR, one entry per CDR3 protein. The sample lists about 770,000 distinct CDR3 sequences, 25% to 30% occurring once. With respect to this clonotype: The antigen is undetermined.

The V and J ends lost 3 bases and 1 base respectively, with 12 bases between them. The V gene's germline CDR1 is MNHEY and CDR2 SMNVEV (reference sequence). CDR3 size: 15 residues. Sequences were derived from cultured CD8+ T cells from PBMCs, sampled from culture after CMV antigen stimulation. The rearrangement links TRBV27 to TRBJ1-1; D remains unclear. This sequence was found in a human donor in good health (CMV status not recorded). Some clones in this sample may be carry-over from other donors' samples. The CDR3 sequence: CASSLMTDGNTEAFF. CDR3 nucleotide sequence: TGTGCCAGCAGTTTGATGACGGATGGGAACACTGAAGCTTTCTTT.